Following are 6 T cell receptor beta chains from one sample sequenced in a study of T cell responses to AZD1222 COVID-19 vaccine. TCRdb keeps only in-frame clones here, not all; method: immunoSEQ multiplex PCR. Among tens of thousands of clones, more than 90% were seen once, and the ten largest hold roughly 5.2%. Sample: peripheral blood, taken on day 0 of AZD1222 vaccination. These receptors were collected from an adult in good health.

This chain uses TRBV19 with TRBJ1-3; the D is unclear. CDR3 length: 17 amino acids. The V end was cut by 1 base, the J end by 2 bases, with 15 bases between. Germline CDR1 and CDR2: LNHDA and SQIVND (reference sequence). CDR3 in DNA: TGTGCCAGTAGTATAGTCGGAGGATTTAACGCTGGAAACACCATATATTTT. Protein: CASSIVGGFNAGNTIYF.

The chain joins TRBV19 to TRBJ1-2; D is undetermined. This CDR3 spans 12 amino acids. The ends were cut back, 5 bases at V and 4 bases at J, with 8 bases in the middle. CDR1 is LNHDA, CDR2 SQIVND, per germline (reference sequence). CDR3 nucleotides: TGTGCCAGTAGTCAGGAACTCTATGGCTACACCTTC. Its protein is CASSQELYGYTF.

The count of this clone is one. The V gene is TRBV19, the J gene TRBJ1-5; 12 bases agree with TRBD1. The CDR3 runs to 14 residues. The V gene end was trimmed by 5 bases and the J gene end by 5 bases; junction bases not matched to a gene: 1. The germline gives CDR1 LNHDA, CDR2 SQIVND (reference sequence). The CDR3 DNA sequence: TGTGCCAGTAGTGGGACAGGGGGCCATCAGCCCCAGCATTTT. This translates into CASSGTGGHQPQHF.

The genes are TRBV24-1 and TRBJ2-1; D perhaps matches TRBD1 (7 bases). V lost 0 bases and J lost 15, with 11 bases in between. The CDR3 runs 12 residues. Germline assignment: CDR1 KGHDR and CDR2 SFDVKD. The CDR3 protein is CATSDLQGGGFF. CDR3 DNA sequence: TGTGCCACCAGTGATTTGCAGGGGGGTGGGTTCTTC.

J is TRBJ1-4 and V is TRBV5-1; D possibly corresponds to TRBD1 (5 bases). Germline V gives CDR1 SGHRS, CDR2 YFSETQ. This CDR3 has 15 amino acids. The ends were cut back, 6 bases at V and 0 bases at J, with 12 bases in the middle. Here the CDR3 DNA reads TGCGCCAGCACCCTGGGGGTATCAACTAATGAAAAACTGTTTTTT. This codes for CASTLGVSTNEKLFF.

The chain couples TRBV25-1 to TRBJ1-5; D is uncertain. From germline, CDR1 is MGHDK and CDR2 SYGVNS. V dropped 7 bases and J dropped 5 bases, with 21 bases sitting between them. The CDR3 sequence is 16 residues long. CDR3 sequence reads: CASTSRVSDFHQPQHF. The CDR3 nucleotides are TGTGCCAGCACCTCAAGGGTTTCAGACTTTCATCAGCCCCAGCATTTT.